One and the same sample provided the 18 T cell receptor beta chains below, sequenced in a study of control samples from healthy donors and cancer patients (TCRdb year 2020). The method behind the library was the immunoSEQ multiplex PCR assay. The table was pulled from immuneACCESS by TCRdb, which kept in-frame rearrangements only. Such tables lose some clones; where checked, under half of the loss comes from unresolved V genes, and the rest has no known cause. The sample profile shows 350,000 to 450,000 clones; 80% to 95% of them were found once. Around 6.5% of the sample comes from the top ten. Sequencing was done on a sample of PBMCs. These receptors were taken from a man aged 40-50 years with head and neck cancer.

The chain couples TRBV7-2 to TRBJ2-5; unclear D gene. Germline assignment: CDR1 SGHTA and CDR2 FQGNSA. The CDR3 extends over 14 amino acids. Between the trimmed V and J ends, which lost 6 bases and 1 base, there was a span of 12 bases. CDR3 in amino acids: CASSAPGSQETQYF. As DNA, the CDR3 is TGTGCCAGCAGTGCCCCAGGATCCCAAGAGACCCAGTACTTC.

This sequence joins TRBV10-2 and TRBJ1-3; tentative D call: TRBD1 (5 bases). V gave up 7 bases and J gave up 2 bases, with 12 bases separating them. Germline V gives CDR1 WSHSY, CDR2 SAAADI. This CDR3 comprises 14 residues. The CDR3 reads CASTMTDPGNTIYF. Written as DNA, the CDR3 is TGCGCCAGCACTATGACAGACCCTGGAAACACCATATATTTT.

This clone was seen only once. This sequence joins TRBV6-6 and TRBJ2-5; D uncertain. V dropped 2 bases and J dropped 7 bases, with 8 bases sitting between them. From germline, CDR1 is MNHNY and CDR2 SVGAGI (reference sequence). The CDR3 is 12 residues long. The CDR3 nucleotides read TGTGCCAGCAGTTACGACGATGGGACCCAGTACTTC. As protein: CASSYDDGTQYF.

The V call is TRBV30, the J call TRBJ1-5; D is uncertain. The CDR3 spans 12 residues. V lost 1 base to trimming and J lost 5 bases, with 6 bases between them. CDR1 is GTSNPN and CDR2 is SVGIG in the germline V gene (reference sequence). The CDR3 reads CAWSDPHQPQHF. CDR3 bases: TGTGCCTGGAGTGACCCCCATCAGCCCCAGCATTTT.

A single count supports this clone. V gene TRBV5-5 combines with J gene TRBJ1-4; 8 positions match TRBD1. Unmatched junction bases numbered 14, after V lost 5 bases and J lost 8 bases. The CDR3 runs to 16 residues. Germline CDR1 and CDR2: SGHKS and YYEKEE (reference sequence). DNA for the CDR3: TGTGCCAGCAGATCCGCCCAGGGGGCGATAGGAGAAAAACTGTTTTTT. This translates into CASRSAQGAIGEKLFF.

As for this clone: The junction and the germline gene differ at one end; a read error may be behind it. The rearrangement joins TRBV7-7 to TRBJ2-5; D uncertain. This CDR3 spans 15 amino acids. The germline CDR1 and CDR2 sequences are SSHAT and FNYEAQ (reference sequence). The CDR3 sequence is CASSLAPPRSETQYF. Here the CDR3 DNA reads TGTGCTAGCAGCTTAGCCCCGCCGCGGTCGGAGACCCAGTACTTC. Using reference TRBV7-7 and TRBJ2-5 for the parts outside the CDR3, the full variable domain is GAGVSQSPRYKVTKRGQDVTLRCDPISSHATLYWYQQALGQGPEFLTYFNYEAQPDKSGLPSDRFSAERPEGSISTLTIQRTEQRDSAMYRCASSLAPPRSETQYFGPGTRLLVL.

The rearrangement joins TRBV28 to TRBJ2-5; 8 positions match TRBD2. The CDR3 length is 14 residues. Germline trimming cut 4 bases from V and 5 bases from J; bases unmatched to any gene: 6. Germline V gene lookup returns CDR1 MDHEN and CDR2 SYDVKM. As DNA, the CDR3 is TGTGCCAGCAGTTCCTCTATAGCGGGGGAGACCCAGTACTTC. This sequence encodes CASSSSIAGETQYF.

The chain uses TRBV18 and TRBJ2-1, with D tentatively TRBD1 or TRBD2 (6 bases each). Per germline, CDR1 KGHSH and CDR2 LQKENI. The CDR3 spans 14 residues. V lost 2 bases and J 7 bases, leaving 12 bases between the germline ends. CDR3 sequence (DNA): TGTGCCAGCTCACCAGGAGGGGGGAGAAATGAGCAGTTCTTC. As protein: CASSPGGGRNEQFF.

The CDR3 region is CASSWETSGNEQFF. The CDR3 DNA is TGCGCCAGCAGTTGGGAGACTAGCGGCAATGAGCAGTTCTTC. The V call is TRBV5-1, the J call TRBJ2-1; 9 positions agree with TRBD2. In germline, CDR1 is SGHRS, CDR2 YFSETQ. With V trimmed by 5 bases and J by 6 bases, 6 bases remained unmatched. This CDR3 spans 14 amino acids.

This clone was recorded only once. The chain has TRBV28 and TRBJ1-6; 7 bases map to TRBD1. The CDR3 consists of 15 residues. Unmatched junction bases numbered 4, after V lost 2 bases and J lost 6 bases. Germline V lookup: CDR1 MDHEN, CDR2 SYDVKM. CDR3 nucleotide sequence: TGTGCCAGCAGTTTAGACAGGGACGTTAATTCACCCCTCCACTTT. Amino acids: CASSLDRDVNSPLHF. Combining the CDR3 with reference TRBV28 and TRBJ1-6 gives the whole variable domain DVKVTQSSRYLVKRTGEKVFLECVQDMDHENMFWYRQDPGLGLRLIYFSYDVKMKEKGDIPEGYSVSREKKERFSLILESASTNQTSMYLCASSLDRDVNSPLHFGNGTRLTVT.

The CDR3 coding sequence is TGTGCCAGCCAACAGGGGCTCAATCAGCCCCAGCATTTT. Translating gives CASQQGLNQPQHF. The chain links TRBV5-6 to TRBJ1-5, with TRBD1 identical over 7 bases. There are 13 residues in the CDR3. J gave up 3 bases and V 7 bases, and 4 bases lay outside the gene matches. Germline V gives CDR1 SGHDT, CDR2 YYEEEE.

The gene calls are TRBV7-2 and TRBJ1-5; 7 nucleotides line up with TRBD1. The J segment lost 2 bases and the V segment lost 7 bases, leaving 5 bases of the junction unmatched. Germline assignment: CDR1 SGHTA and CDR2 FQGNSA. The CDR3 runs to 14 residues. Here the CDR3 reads CASTSGGGNQPQHF. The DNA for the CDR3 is TGTGCCAGCACCTCAGGGGGGGGCAATCAGCCCCAGCATTTT. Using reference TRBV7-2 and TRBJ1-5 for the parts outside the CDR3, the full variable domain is GAGVSQSPSNKVTEKGKDVELRCDPISGHTALYWYRQSLGQGLEFLIYFQGNSAPDKSGLPSDRFSAERTGGSVSTLTIQRTQQEDSAVYLCASTSGGGNQPQHFGDGTRLSIL.

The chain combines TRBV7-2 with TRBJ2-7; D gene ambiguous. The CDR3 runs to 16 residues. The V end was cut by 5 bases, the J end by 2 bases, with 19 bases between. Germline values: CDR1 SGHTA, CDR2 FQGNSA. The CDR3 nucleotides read TGTGCCAGCAGCATTAGTCTCACTACAACCACCTACGAGCAGTACTTC. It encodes CASSISLTTTTYEQYF.

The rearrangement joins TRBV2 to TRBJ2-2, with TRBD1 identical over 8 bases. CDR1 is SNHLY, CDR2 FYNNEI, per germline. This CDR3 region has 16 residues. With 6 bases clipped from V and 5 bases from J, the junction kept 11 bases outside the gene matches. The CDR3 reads CASSLRGLRWTGELFF. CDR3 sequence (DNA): TGTGCCAGCAGCCTCAGGGGGCTGAGATGGACCGGGGAGCTGTTTTTT. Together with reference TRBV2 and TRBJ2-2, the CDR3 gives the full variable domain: EPEVTQTPSHQVTQMGQEVILRCVPISNHLYFYWYRQILGQKVEFLVSFYNNEISEKSEIFDDQFSVERPDGSNFTLKIRSTKLEDSAMYFCASSLRGLRWTGELFFGEGSRLTVL.

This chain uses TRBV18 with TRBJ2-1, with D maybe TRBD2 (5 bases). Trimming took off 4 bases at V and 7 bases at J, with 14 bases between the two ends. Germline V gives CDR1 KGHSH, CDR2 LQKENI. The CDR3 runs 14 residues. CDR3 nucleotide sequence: TGTGCCAGCTCACGGCCCATCGGGGTTAATGAGCAGTTCTTC. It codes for CASSRPIGVNEQFF. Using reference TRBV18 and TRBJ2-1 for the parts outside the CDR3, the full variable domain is NAGVMQNPRHLVRRRGQEARLRCSPMKGHSHVYWYRQLPEEGLKFMVYLQKENIIDESGMPKERFSAEFPKEGPSILRIQQVVRGDSAAYFCASSRPIGVNEQFFGPGTRLTVL.

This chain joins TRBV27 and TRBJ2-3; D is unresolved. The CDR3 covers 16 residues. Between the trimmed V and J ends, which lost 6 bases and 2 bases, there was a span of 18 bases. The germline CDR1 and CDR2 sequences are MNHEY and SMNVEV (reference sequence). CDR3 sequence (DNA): TGTGCCAGCAGGATAAAAGCGCCGACCTTCACAGATACGCAGTATTTT. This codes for CASRIKAPTFTDTQYF.

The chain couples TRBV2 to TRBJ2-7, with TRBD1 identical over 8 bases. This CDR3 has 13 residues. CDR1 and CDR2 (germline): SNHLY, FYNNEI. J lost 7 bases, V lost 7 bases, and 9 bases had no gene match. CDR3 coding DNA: TGTGCCAGCAAGGCGCAGGGGGCGGGGGAGCAGTACTTC. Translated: CASKAQGAGEQYF.

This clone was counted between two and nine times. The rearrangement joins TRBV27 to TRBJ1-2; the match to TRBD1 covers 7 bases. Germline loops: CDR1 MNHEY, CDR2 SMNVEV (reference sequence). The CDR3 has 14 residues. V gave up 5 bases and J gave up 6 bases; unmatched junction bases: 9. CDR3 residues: CASSELNRGNGYTF. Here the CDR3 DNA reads TGTGCCAGCAGTGAGTTAAACAGGGGAAATGGCTACACCTTC.